The table lists the clone carrying this TCR beta chain with a count of one. Generated by immunoSEQ multiplex PCR, the TCRdb table keeps only in-frame clones and is missing some. The profile shows 100,000 to 120,000 clones, over 75% of them singletons. The V gene lost 3 bases and the J gene lost 2 bases, with 11 bases spanning the gap. This CDR3 is built from 16 residues. CDR1 and CDR2 from the germline V gene are MRHNA and SNTAGT. The sample originates from a study of control samples from healthy donors and cancer patients. The chain couples TRBV6-4 to TRBJ2-6; D possibly uses TRBD1 or TRBD2 (6 bases each). This TCR came from a woman aged 55-75 years with lung cancer. Sequencing was carried out using PBMCs. This chain's CDR3 is CASSEQGGTGANVLTF. The CDR3 DNA follows: TGTGCCAGCAGTGAACAGGGAGGCACTGGGGCCAACGTCCTGACTTTC.